This TCR beta chain was sequenced during a study of OX40 agonist ivuxolimab in advanced cancers. Study background: Patients assigned to dose escalation were diagnosed with hepatocellular carcinoma, melanoma, renal cell or head and neck cancer. Findings and limits, study-wide: Partial responders treated at 0.1-3.0 mg/kg exhibited clonal expansion among the lowest measured. In the 0.1 to 3.0 mg/kg range, CD4+ and CD8+ blood T cells had expanded clonally by week 6.

Blood specimens came from baseline, cycle 4 day 1, and cycle 7 day 1. A remark on this clone: The antigen is undetermined.

Only in-frame clones appear in the TCRdb table, and some are missing; sequencing was by immunoSEQ multiplex PCR. This table holds tens of thousands of clones, around 78% found once. CDR1 is SGHNT and CDR2 is YYREEE in the germline V gene (reference sequence). This CDR3 contains 16 residues. V was cut by 6 bases and J by 7 bases, with 23 bases left in between. This TCR came from an adult with an advanced solid tumor such as melanoma, head and neck, liver or kidney cancer. V usage is TRBV5-4 and J usage is TRBJ2-1; D is possibly TRBD1 (7 bases). The sample in question was CD4+ or CD8+ T cells sorted from blood, obtained in a trial of the OX40 agonist ivuxolimab. For the CDR3, the DNA is TGTGCCAGCACCGTGAGGAGGGGGCGATTGGGTAATGAGCAGTTCTTC. Translated, it gives CASTVRRGRLGNEQFF. Full variable domain (rest looked up from reference TRBV5-4 and TRBJ2-1): ETGVTQSPTHLIKTRGQQVTLRCSSQSGHNTVSWYQQALGQGPQFIFQYYREEENGRGNFPPRFSGLQFPNYSSELNVNALELDDSALYLCASTVRRGRLGNEQFFGPGTRLTVL.